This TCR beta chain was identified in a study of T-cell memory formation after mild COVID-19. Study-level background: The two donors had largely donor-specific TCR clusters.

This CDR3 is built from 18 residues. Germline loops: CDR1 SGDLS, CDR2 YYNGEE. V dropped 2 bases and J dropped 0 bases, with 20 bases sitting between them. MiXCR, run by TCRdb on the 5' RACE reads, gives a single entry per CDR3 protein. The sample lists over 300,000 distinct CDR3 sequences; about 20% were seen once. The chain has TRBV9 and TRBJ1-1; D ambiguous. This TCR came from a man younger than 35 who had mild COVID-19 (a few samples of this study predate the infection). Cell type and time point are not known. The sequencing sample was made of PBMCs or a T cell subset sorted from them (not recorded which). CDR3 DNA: TGTGCCAGCAGCGTCTCCCCGTCGGTGCAATCGATGAACACTGAAGCTTTCTTT. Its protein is CASSVSPSVQSMNTEAFF.